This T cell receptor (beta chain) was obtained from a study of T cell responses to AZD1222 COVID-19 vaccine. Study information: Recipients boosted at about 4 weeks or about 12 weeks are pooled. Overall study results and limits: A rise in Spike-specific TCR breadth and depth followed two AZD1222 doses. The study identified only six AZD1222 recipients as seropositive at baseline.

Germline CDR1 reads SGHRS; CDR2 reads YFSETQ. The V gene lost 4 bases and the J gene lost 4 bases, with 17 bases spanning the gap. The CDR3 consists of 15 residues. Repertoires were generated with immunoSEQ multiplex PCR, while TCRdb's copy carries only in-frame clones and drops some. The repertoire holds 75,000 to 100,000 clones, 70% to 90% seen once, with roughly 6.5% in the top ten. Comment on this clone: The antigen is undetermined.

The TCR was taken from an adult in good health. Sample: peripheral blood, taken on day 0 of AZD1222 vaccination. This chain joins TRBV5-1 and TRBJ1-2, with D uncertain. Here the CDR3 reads CASSLLSGPTYGYTF. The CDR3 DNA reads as TGCGCCAGCAGCCTTCTCTCTGGGCCTACCTATGGCTACACCTTC. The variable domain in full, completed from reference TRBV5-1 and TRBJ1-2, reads KAGVTQTPRYLIKTRGQQVTLSCSPISGHRSVSWYQQTPGQGLQFLFEYFSETQRNKGNFPGRFSGRQFSNSRSEMNVSTLELGDSALYLCASSLLSGPTYGYTFGSGTRLTVV.